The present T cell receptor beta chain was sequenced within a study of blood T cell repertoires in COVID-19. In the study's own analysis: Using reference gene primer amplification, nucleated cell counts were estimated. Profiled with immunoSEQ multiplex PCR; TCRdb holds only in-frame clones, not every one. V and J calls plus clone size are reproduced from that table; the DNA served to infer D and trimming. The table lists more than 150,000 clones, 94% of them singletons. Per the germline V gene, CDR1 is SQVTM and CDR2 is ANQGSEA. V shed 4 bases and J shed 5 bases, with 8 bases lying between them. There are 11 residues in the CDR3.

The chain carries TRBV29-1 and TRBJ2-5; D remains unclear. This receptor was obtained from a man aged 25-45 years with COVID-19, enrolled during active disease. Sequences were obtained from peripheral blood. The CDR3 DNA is TGCAGCGTTGGTATTCAGGAGACCCAGTACTTC. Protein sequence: CSVGIQETQYF. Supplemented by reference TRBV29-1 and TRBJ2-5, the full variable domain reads SAVISQKPSRDICQRGTSLTIQCQVDSQVTMMFWYRQQPGQSLTLIATANQGSEATYESGFVIDKFPISRPNLTFSTLTVSNMSPEDSSIYLCSVGIQETQYFGPGTRLLVL.